This entry lists 26 T cell receptor beta chains sequenced from one sample in a study of beta chain features in type 1 diabetes (dated by TCRdb to the late 2010s). These receptors' targets are unknown. Study-wide conclusions, independent of this receptor: A moderate but significant shortening of TCRB CDR3 length was observed in type 1 diabetes patients in all four CD4+ subsets.

Library preparation used the immunoSEQ multiplex PCR assay. The High Capacity cDNA Reverse Transcription Kit was used to reverse transcribe all of the isolated RNA, meaning that expressed TCRB transcripts were what got sequenced. The table comes from immuneACCESS by way of TCRdb, which keeps in-frame sequences with V and J called. Part of the clones is missing from these tables; in studies checked, under half for an unresolved V gene and the rest for unknown reasons. Present in this sample are hundreds of thousands of clones, about an eighth of which were seen just once. Together, the top ten hold roughly 0.022% of the sample. The specimen was naive CD4+ T cells from blood. Per the publication, the cell subset or site label means: true naive CD4+ T cells. All receptors come from a man between 18 and 35 years old with type 1 diabetes.

The chain recombines TRBV13 with TRBJ2-3, with D unresolved. The V and J ends lost 5 bases and 5 bases respectively, with 5 bases between them. CDR1 is PRHDT, CDR2 FYEKMQ, per germline (reference sequence). The CDR3 has 11 residues. DNA of the CDR3: TGTGCCAGCAGCCAGCGAGATACGCAGTATTTT. This translates into CASSQRDTQYF.

The CDR3 DNA reads TGTGCTAGTGGTTTGGTACCTGGGGATGGCTACACCTTC. This gives the protein CASGLVPGDGYTF. The chain is built from TRBV12-5 and TRBJ1-2; D unresolved. The germline gives CDR1 LGHNT, CDR2 FRNRAP. There are 13 residues in the CDR3. V was shortened by 0 bases and J by 6 bases, with 8 bases between the two germline ends.

The V call is TRBV7-9, the J call TRBJ1-1; D uncertain. The CDR3 length is 14 residues. The germline gives CDR1 SEHNR, CDR2 FQNEAQ (reference sequence). Trimming removed 1 base from V and 5 bases from J, with 11 bases in between. CDR3 loop: CASSLGEVKTEAFF. The CDR3 coding sequence is TGTGCCAGCAGCTTAGGGGAGGTTAAAACTGAAGCTTTCTTT.

The chain links TRBV2 to TRBJ2-6; perhaps TRBD1 as D (6 bases). V gave up 6 bases and J gave up 1 base, with 22 bases separating them. Germline V gene data show CDR1 as SNHLY and CDR2 as FYNNEI. This CDR3 region has 19 residues. The CDR3 loop reads CASRYREKGSPSGANVLTF. CDR3 nucleotide sequence: TGTGCCAGCAGGTACAGGGAGAAGGGATCCCCATCTGGGGCCAACGTCCTGACTTTC.

This chain connects TRBV4-1 to TRBJ2-7; 11 nucleotides agree with TRBD2. Germline trimming cut 4 bases from V and 2 bases from J; bases unmatched to any gene: 4. Germline CDR1 is MGHRA and CDR2 is YSYEKL. The CDR3 contains 15 residues. CDR3 region: CASSLSGGVPYEQYF. The CDR3, as DNA: TGCGCCAGCAGCCTTAGCGGGGGGGTCCCCTACGAGCAGTACTTC.

The CDR3 here is CASSTTGIIGELFF. In DNA form, the CDR3 reads TGTGCCAGCAGCACGACAGGGATTATCGGGGAGCTGTTTTTT. V is TRBV5-6 and J is TRBJ2-2; TRBD1 matches at 7 bases. CDR1 is SGHDT, CDR2 YYEEEE, per germline. The V and J ends lost 4 bases and 7 bases, in that order; junction bases with no gene match: 7. CDR3 length: 14 residues.

This clone was observed a handful of times. This chain uses TRBV30 with TRBJ2-7, with D possibly matching TRBD2 (6 bases). The CDR3 is 12 amino acids. The germline gives CDR1 GTSNPN, CDR2 SVGIG (reference sequence). Trimming took 2 bases from V and 9 from J, leaving 14 bases between them. The DNA of the CDR3 is TGTGCCTGGAGTAAAACGGAGGGGACGCAGTACTTC. Amino acids: CAWSKTEGTQYF.

A few counts support this clone. The J gene is TRBJ2-5, the V gene TRBV30; the match to TRBD2 covers 7 bases. Germline CDR1 and CDR2: GTSNPN and SVGIG (reference sequence). The V gene end was trimmed by 5 bases and the J gene end by 1 base; junction bases not matched to a gene: 10. The CDR3 length is 15 residues. Written as DNA, the CDR3 is TGTGCCTGGGGGAGGGGACCGACCAGCCAAGAGACCCAGTACTTC. Translation gives CAWGRGPTSQETQYF.

The sample holds a few counts of this clone. V and J are TRBV15 and TRBJ2-7, with D perhaps TRBD1 (5 bases). V was pared by 1 base and J by 3 bases, with 16 bases between. From germline, CDR1 is LNHNV and CDR2 YYDKDF (reference sequence). The CDR3 is made up of 16 amino acids. The CDR3 DNA reads TGTGCCACCAGCAGAGGTGGGGCAGCTTGGAGCTACGAGCAGTACTTC. As protein: CATSRGGAAWSYEQYF.

The chain couples TRBV12-5 to TRBJ2-1; D tentatively reads TRBD1 or TRBD2 (6 bases each). CDR1 LGHNT and CDR2 FRNRAP come from the germline V gene. The CDR3 contains 15 residues. Trimming removed 5 bases from V and 2 bases from J, with 13 bases in between. The CDR3 DNA reads TGTGCTAGTGGTCTCACGGGGGCCCCCTACAATGAGCAGTTCTTC. It specifies CASGLTGAPYNEQFF.

The chain employs TRBV25-1 and TRBJ1-1; no definite D call. Germline V lookup: CDR1 MGHDK, CDR2 SYGVNS. Trimming left V 3 bases short and J 7 bases short, with 15 bases between. This CDR3 has 14 residues. CDR3 nucleotide sequence: TGTGCCAGCAGTGACCCTCGGGGAGCTGTTGAAGCTTTCTTT. This codes for CASSDPRGAVEAFF.

The V call is TRBV27, the J call TRBJ2-3; D is unclear. Germline V lookup: CDR1 MNHEY, CDR2 SMNVEV (reference sequence). The V gene lost 5 bases and the J gene lost 2 bases, with 5 bases spanning the gap. This CDR3 region has 12 residues. Here the CDR3 reads CASSDDTDTQYF. The CDR3 DNA sequence: TGTGCCAGCAGTGACGACACAGATACGCAGTATTTT.

This rearrangement joins TRBV18 to TRBJ2-7; D uncertain. This CDR3 region has 14 residues. The V gene's germline CDR1 is KGHSH and CDR2 LQKENI. The germline V and J ends were trimmed by 6 bases and 3 bases, with 15 bases remaining between them. The CDR3 protein is CASSYQGTRYEQYF. The CDR3 coding sequence is TGTGCCAGCTCCTATCAAGGAACCCGCTACGAGCAGTACTTC.

This clone showed up just a few times. The J gene is TRBJ2-5, the V gene TRBV10-1, with a possible D match to TRBD2 (6 bases). Germline loops: CDR1 WNHNN, CDR2 SYGVQD (reference sequence). V shed 4 bases and J shed 3 bases, with 9 bases lying between them. The CDR3 contains 13 residues. This CDR3 is CASSARREETQYF. The CDR3 nucleotides are TGCGCCAGCAGTGCCAGGAGGGAAGAGACCCAGTACTTC.

The J gene is TRBJ1-2, the V gene TRBV10-3; 7 positions agree with TRBD1. This CDR3 contains 14 residues. V lost 3 bases to trimming and J lost 2 bases; unmatched junction nucleotides: 3. Germline assignment: CDR1 ENHRY and CDR2 SYGVKD. The CDR3 region has the DNA TGTGCCATCAGTGATTTGACAGGGAACTATGGCTACACCTTC. This gives the protein CAISDLTGNYGYTF.

The chain couples TRBV2 to TRBJ1-5, with D hard to call. This CDR3 spans 16 amino acids. From germline, CDR1 is SNHLY and CDR2 FYNNEI. The V end was cut by 0 bases, the J end by 1 base, with 10 bases between. CDR3 loop: CASSEALVKSNQPQHF. CDR3 coding DNA: TGTGCCAGCAGTGAAGCGCTTGTGAAAAGCAATCAGCCCCAGCATTTT.

The chain is built from TRBV5-1 and TRBJ2-1; 10 bases are shared with TRBD1. Germline values: CDR1 SGHRS, CDR2 YFSETQ. The CDR3 spans 14 residues. The V segment lost 7 bases and the J segment 6 bases; nucleotides outside the gene matches: 7. The CDR3 sequence: CASAGQGVANEQFF. The CDR3 bases are TGCGCCAGCGCCGGACAGGGGGTGGCCAATGAGCAGTTCTTC.

V usage is TRBV30 and J usage is TRBJ2-7; TRBD1 matches 8 bases. The V segment lost 4 bases and the J segment 3 bases; nucleotides outside the gene matches: 8. The CDR3 sequence is 14 residues long. Germline V lookup: CDR1 GTSNPN, CDR2 SVGIG (reference sequence). The CDR3 loop reads CAWTSGTGHYEQYF. The CDR3 bases are TGTGCCTGGACCTCCGGGACAGGTCACTACGAGCAGTACTTC.

This clone was found a few times. The chain couples TRBV15 to TRBJ2-1; possibly TRBD1 for D (5 bases). Trimming removed 0 bases at V and 3 bases at J, with 9 bases between. The CDR3 covers 15 residues. The germline gives CDR1 LNHNV, CDR2 YYDKDF (reference sequence). CDR3 DNA: TGTGCCACCAGCAGAGACAGGGCCGACTACAATGAGCAGTTCTTC. Protein: CATSRDRADYNEQFF.

A few counts support this clone. This chain connects TRBV2 to TRBJ2-1; 7 positions agree with TRBD1. Germline V gene lookup returns CDR1 SNHLY and CDR2 FYNNEI. Unmatched junction bases numbered 6, after V lost 2 bases and J lost 5 bases. This CDR3 spans 15 amino acids. The CDR3 coding sequence is TGTGCCAGCAGTGAACAGGGACAGTTTGACAATGAGCAGTTCTTC. It encodes CASSEQGQFDNEQFF.

This chain links TRBV6-1 with TRBJ2-5; TRBD1 aligns across 8 bases. The CDR3 loop spans 15 amino acids. From germline, CDR1 is MNHNS and CDR2 SASEGT. The V and J ends lost 4 bases and 5 bases, in that order; junction bases with no gene match: 9. Written as DNA, the CDR3 is TGTGCCAGCAGTGCCGGACAGGGTCGTGCGGAGACCCAGTACTTC. Translating gives CASSAGQGRAETQYF.

The V gene is TRBV5-4, the J gene TRBJ2-2, with D unresolved. Trimming pared 1 base from V and 4 bases from J, leaving 8 bases between. Germline V lookup: CDR1 SGHNT, CDR2 YYREEE (reference sequence). This CDR3 spans 14 amino acids. The CDR3 coding sequence is TGTGCCAGCAGCTTGCGGCAGGCCACCGGGGAGCTGTTTTTT. It yields the protein CASSLRQATGELFF.

This chain uses TRBV6-1 with TRBJ1-1, with D tentatively TRBD1 (5 bases). The CDR3 runs 13 residues. Germline V gives CDR1 MNHNS, CDR2 SASEGT. The V end lost 5 bases, the J end lost 7 bases, and 14 bases lay between the germline ends. The DNA of the CDR3 is TGTGCCAGCAGTCTACGTGGGACTGATGAAGCTTTCTTT. Protein product: CASSLRGTDEAFF.

CDR3 sequence (DNA): TGCGCCAGCAGCTTGGACTTAGGGACACAGTACTTC. This codes for CASSLDLGTQYF. J is TRBJ2-7 and V is TRBV5-1; a possible D gene is TRBD1 (6 bases). In germline, CDR1 is SGHRS, CDR2 YFSETQ. V was shortened by 0 bases and J by 10 bases, with 11 bases between the two germline ends. This CDR3 is 12 amino acids long. Based on the CDR3 plus reference TRBV5-1 and TRBJ2-7, the full variable domain is KAGVTQTPRYLIKTRGQQVTLSCSPISGHRSVSWYQQTPGQGLQFLFEYFSETQRNKGNFPGRFSGRQFSNSRSEMNVSTLELGDSALYLCASSLDLGTQYFGPGTRLTVT.

This clone was observed a few times. The chain employs TRBV4-1 and TRBJ1-2; D is uncertain. V was trimmed by 6 bases and J by 0 bases, leaving 20 bases between them. From germline, CDR1 is MGHRA and CDR2 YSYEKL. The CDR3 has 17 residues. CDR3 protein: CASSGTPVSGANYGYTF. Written as DNA, the CDR3 is TGCGCCAGCAGTGGAACCCCCGTTTCCGGGGCTAACTATGGCTACACCTTC.

The chain employs TRBV5-6 and TRBJ2-7; D is undetermined. The germline V gene encodes CDR1 SGHDT and CDR2 YYEEEE. This CDR3 region has 12 residues. V was cut by 3 bases and J by 0 bases, with 4 bases left in between. CDR3 nucleotide sequence: TGTGCCAGCAGCTGGGACTCCTACGAGCAGTACTTC. This encodes CASSWDSYEQYF. Using reference TRBV5-6 and TRBJ2-7 for the parts outside the CDR3, the full variable domain is DAGVTQSPTHLIKTRGQQVTLRCSPKSGHDTVSWYQQALGQGPQFIFQYYEEEERQRGNFPDRFSGHQFPNYSSELNVNALLLGDSALYLCASSWDSYEQYFGPGTRLTVT.